Below are 29 T cell receptor beta chains sequenced from a single sample in a study of CXCR3-negative and CXCR3-positive naive CD8 T cells. Study-level results: Naive cells that were CXCR3-positive had more hydrophobic TRB CDR3s (compared with CXCR3-negative naive cells).

These receptors' targets are unknown. The authors made the TRB cDNA libraries by 5' RACE using UMI labels. TCRdb reprocessed the 5' RACE reads; each CDR3 protein has one entry and no DNA is given. The listing contains approximately 88,000 distinct CDR3 sequences. The sample was naive CXCR3+ CD8+ T cells from blood. Stated subset: CD45RO-CCR7+CD27+CD95- naive CD8+ T cells expressing CXCR3 (TNR3+). The origin of the receptors is a human donor in good health. Some clones in this sample may be carry-over from other donors' samples.

V is TRBV7-2 and J is TRBJ2-1. Germline assignment: CDR1 SGHTA and CDR2 FQGNSA. This CDR3 is built from 13 residues. CDR3: CASSFAQLNEQFF.

The chain couples TRBV28 to TRBJ2-7; the TCRdb D gene call, TRBD1, has no DNA to confirm it. Germline lookup yields CDR1 MDHEN and CDR2 SYDVKM. This CDR3 comprises 16 residues. CDR3 region: CASSFPGTGAEYEQYF.

The rearrangement uses TRBV7-9 and TRBJ2-1; the TCRdb D gene call, TRBD2, has no DNA to confirm it. This CDR3 region has 14 residues. Germline V gives CDR1 SEHNR, CDR2 FQNEAQ (reference sequence). CDR3 region: CASSLRSSGGEQFF.

The chain couples TRBV2 to TRBJ2-1; the D call from TCRdb, TRBD1, cannot be confirmed without DNA. CDR1 SNHLY and CDR2 FYNNEI come from the germline V gene. The CDR3 is made up of 13 amino acids. CDR3 protein: CATGQGISNEQFF.

The chain carries TRBV28 and TRBJ2-2; the TRBD1 assignment by TCRdb is unverifiable without DNA. Germline V CDR1 and CDR2: MDHEN, SYDVKM. The CDR3 spans 16 residues. CDR3 region: CASSRNDRENTGELFF.

The CDR3 sequence: CASSPGGSGTLEGGPLYNEQFF. The V and J genes are TRBV4-1 and TRBJ2-1; TCRdb's D call of TRBD2 is untestable without DNA. CDR3 size: 22 residues. The germline CDR1 and CDR2 sequences are MGHRA and YSYEKL.

This chain uses TRBV2 with TRBJ1-1; TCRdb gives TRBD1 as the D gene, but with no DNA this cannot be confirmed. The CDR3 has 15 amino acids. Per the germline V gene, CDR1 is SNHLY and CDR2 is FYNNEI. This CDR3 is CASRMTGGPNTEAFF.

The gene calls are TRBV6-5 and TRBJ2-1; TCRdb's D call, TRBD1, is unchecked because there is no DNA. CDR1 and CDR2 (germline): MNHEY, SVGAGI. The CDR3 sequence is 15 residues long. CDR3 region: CASSSPGTEYNEQFF.

This chain uses TRBV20-1 with TRBJ1-1; without DNA, the TCRdb call of TRBD1 cannot be checked. The CDR3 totals 15 residues. Germline assignment: CDR1 DFQATT and CDR2 SNEGSKA (reference sequence). CDR3 sequence: CSASRDHRVGTEAFF.

The chain carries TRBV4-1 and TRBJ1-5. The germline CDR1 and CDR2 sequences are MGHRA and YSYEKL. The CDR3 runs to 14 residues. The CDR3 reads CASSPGQRNQPQHF.

V is TRBV12-3 or TRBV12-4 and J is TRBJ1-2. The CDR3 runs 15 residues. The CDR3 is CASNLYLGDDYGYTF.

The chain uses TRBV6-6 and TRBJ2-2; the D call from TCRdb, TRBD1, cannot be confirmed without DNA. CDR1 and CDR2 from the germline V gene are MNHNY and SVGAGI (reference sequence). The CDR3 runs 14 residues. This CDR3 is CASSQDRHTGELFF.

CDR3 amino acids: CASSGRDGGWNEQFF. The V and J genes are TRBV27 and TRBJ2-1; absent DNA, TCRdb's TRBD1 call cannot be checked. Germline assignment: CDR1 MNHEY and CDR2 SMNVEV (reference sequence). The length of the CDR3 is 15 residues.

The chain links TRBV19 to TRBJ2-7; the TRBD1 assignment by TCRdb is unverifiable without DNA. Germline assignment: CDR1 LNHDA and CDR2 SQIVND (reference sequence). This CDR3 is built from 13 residues. The CDR3 loop reads CASQDPLSHEQYF.

J is TRBJ1-6 and V is TRBV12-3 or TRBV12-4. The CDR3 runs 11 residues. CDR3 sequence: CAESHNSPLHF.

The chain has TRBV29-1 and TRBJ2-5; TCRdb gives TRBD1 as the D gene, but with no DNA this cannot be confirmed. Germline V gene data show CDR1 as SQVTM and CDR2 as ANQGSEA. The CDR3 spans 15 residues. The CDR3 is CSVEPRTGTRQTQYF. Using reference TRBV29-1 and TRBJ2-5 for the parts outside the CDR3, the full variable domain is SAVISQKPSRDICQRGTSLTIQCQVDSQVTMMFWYRQQPGQSLTLIATANQGSEATYESGFVIDKFPISRPNLTFSTLTVSNMSPEDSSIYLCSVEPRTGTRQTQYFGPGTRLLVL.

This chain connects TRBV29-1 to TRBJ2-3; TCRdb's D call, TRBD1, is unchecked because there is no DNA. The CDR3 extends over 15 amino acids. Germline V CDR1 and CDR2: SQVTM, ANQGSEA. The CDR3 loop reads CSVPQVQGWADTQYF.

V gene TRBV7-6 combines with J gene TRBJ2-5. Germline values: CDR1 SGHVS, CDR2 FNYEAQ. This CDR3 is built from 13 residues. CDR3 region: CASSFKQQETQYF.

The gene calls are TRBV6-4 and TRBJ2-2; without DNA, the TCRdb call of TRBD1 cannot be checked. The length of the CDR3 is 16 residues. Germline CDR1 is MRHNA and CDR2 is SNTAGT. Here the CDR3 reads CASSDSPATGAGELFF.

J is TRBJ2-5 and V is TRBV5-1; the TCRdb call, TRBD1, lacks DNA for checking. The CDR3 length is 15 residues. Looked up from germline, CDR1 is SGHRS and CDR2 is YFSETQ. CDR3 sequence reads: CASSLLSTGVETQYF.

The rearrangement links TRBV27 to TRBJ2-6; TCRdb indicates TRBD2, and absent DNA this call remains unverified. CDR3 size: 15 residues. Germline V lookup: CDR1 MNHEY, CDR2 SMNVEV (reference sequence). CDR3 residues: CASSPKRSGANVLTF.

V is TRBV20-1 and J is TRBJ2-1; TCRdb's D call, TRBD2, is unchecked because there is no DNA. The CDR3 has 18 amino acids. Germline V gene data show CDR1 as DFQATT and CDR2 as SNEGSKA (reference sequence). The CDR3 protein is CSARDAGTSGRANNEQFF.

This CDR3 is CASSQDRGTREEQYF. V and J are TRBV4-3 and TRBJ2-7; TCRdb designates TRBD2, a call that cannot be tested without DNA. CDR1 LGHNA and CDR2 YSLEER come from the germline V gene. The CDR3 is 15 residues long.

This rearrangement joins TRBV4-1 to TRBJ1-1; TCRdb designates TRBD1, a call that cannot be tested without DNA. The CDR3 runs to 12 residues. From germline, CDR1 is MGHRA and CDR2 YSYEKL. This CDR3 is CASSQGGGLAFF.

The chain links TRBV5-1 to TRBJ2-7; the D call of TRBD1 rests on TCRdb alone, since no DNA is present to check it. CDR1 and CDR2 from the germline V gene are SGHRS and YFSETQ. The CDR3 sequence is 14 residues long. Here the CDR3 reads CASSLKQGPREQYF.

The V gene is TRBV29-1, the J gene TRBJ2-1. Germline-derived CDR1 and CDR2 are SQVTM and ANQGSEA. This CDR3 contains 13 residues. This chain's CDR3 is CSVDRLERNEQFF.

V usage is TRBV10-3 and J usage is TRBJ2-7. Germline V CDR1 and CDR2: ENHRY, SYGVKD. CDR3 length equals 11 residues. The CDR3 protein is CAIRNINEQYF.

This chain joins TRBV2 and TRBJ2-3. The CDR3 loop spans 14 amino acids. Germline assignment: CDR1 SNHLY and CDR2 FYNNEI. This CDR3 reads CASRRTESTDTQYF.

V is TRBV6-7 and J is TRBJ2-5; TCRdb names TRBD2, which stays unverified in the absence of DNA. TRBV6-7 is classed as an ORF, of uncertain function. The CDR3 loop spans 18 amino acids. CDR3 region: CASSHGQSRSWSKETQYF.